Sequencing of this TCR beta chain was carried out in a study of blood T cell repertoires in acute mononucleosis (dated by TCRdb to the early 2020s). Turning to the overall study: Acute-phase samples, which represented the primary response, were collected within 2 weeks of symptom onset. In the acute phase, YVL-BR-specific cells accounted for a mean of about 2.1% of blood CD8 T cells, and GLC-BM-specific cells for a mean of about 1%. Mean blood EBV load was about 3.9 log10 genome copies per million B cells during acute infection and 2.5 to 3 at convalescence.

For TCR profiling, total RNA from at least 9,500 sorted tetramer+ CD8 T cells was reverse transcribed into cDNA. CDR3 regions were PCR-amplified with primers annealing to V and J regions, and unique molecular identifiers were added to track templates. The immunoSEQ platform, including its sequencing and error-correction standards, was used to profile TCRalpha and TCRbeta chains. The source study handled its data this way. Clonal copy numbers were corrected for sequencing and PCR errors, and IMGT conventions were followed to define CDR3s. Analysis was limited to productive rearrangements and used immunoSEQ Analyzer versions 2.0 and 3.0, and gene-pairing frequencies were further processed in Microsoft Excel. Circos plots were used to visualize V-J pairings, and MEME together with a custom motifSearch program was used to find CDR3 motifs. The OLGA algorithm was used to calculate the probability of generation of TCR sequences. Clonotypes found at both visits were termed persistent, clonotypes found only in the acute phase were termed nonpersistent, and clonotypes found only at convalescence were termed de novo. Any amino acid clonotype used by more than one donor was defined as a public TCR. In its TCRdb copy, this immuneACCESS table keeps in-frame sequences only and misses some clones. Where compared with another copy, unresolved V genes explain less than half of these, and the others have no known cause. That table is the source of V, J and clone size, and D and trimming were worked out from the DNA. Counted in this sample were about 2,300 clones; 65% to 70% of them appeared once. Approximately 49% of the sample rests with the top ten.

The time point label, read with the paper, signifies: acute infectious mononucleosis, at clinical presentation within 2 weeks of symptom onset (visit 1). The study tracked CD8 T cell responses to two immunodominant EBV epitopes, BRLF1 109 (YVL-BR) and BMLF1 280 (GLC-BM), over primary infection. Primary EBV infection was indicated by a positive serum heterophile antibody test and EBV viral capsid antigen-specific IgM. As a first step, magnetic positive selection (MACS) was used to enrich total CD8 T cells from the PBMCs. Live CD3+ CD8+ tetramer+ cells were sorted on a FACSAria III to over 85% purity. Cell sorting used a PE-conjugated tetramer carrying the BMLF1 280-288 peptide. After tetramer sorting, TCR repertoires of EBV epitope-specific CD8 T cells were deep-sequenced directly ex vivo at acute infection and at convalescence. A few people aged roughly 18 to 29 with clinical acute infectious mononucleosis and laboratory evidence of primary EBV infection were used as donors. Heparinized peripheral blood was drawn at clinical presentation with mononucleosis symptoms and was drawn again about 6 months later. Ficoll-Paque density gradient centrifugation was used to isolate PBMCs.

For CDR1 and CDR2, the germline V gene lists SQVTM and ANQGSEA. The CDR3 holds 14 amino acids from the cysteine to the phenylalanine. About this clone itself: Because the CDR3's place on the DNA is in doubt, the DNA is left out and the CDR3 is given as listed by TCRdb. Additional DNA sequences in this sample encode the identical CDR3.

Broad study findings and their caveats: Only around 10% of unique acute clonotypes persisted into convalescence, yet these made up most of the response; new diverse de novo clonotypes seemingly replaced the rest. The cohort comprised only three donors, so group averages rested on very few individuals. Both chains appeared to be involved in GLC-BM selection, with public TCRbeta motifs on BV14-BJ2 and BV20-BJ1 together with a TCRalpha motif on AV5-AJ31. Low acute-to-convalescent clonotype overlap might partly reflect sampling error, because only a fraction of each donor's blood was analyzed.

This chain is built from TRBV29-1 and TRBJ1-4; TRBD1, as called in the table, went unchecked against the DNA. This clonotype was sampled from a woman younger than 30 with infectious mononucleosis caused by EBV. The sample consisted of EBV GLC epitope tetramer+ CD8+ T cells sorted from PBMCs, taken during acute infectious mononucleosis. The label giving this sample's cell subset or site can be read as: CD8 T cells binding tetramer with EBV BMLF1 280-288 peptide (GLC-BM). CDR3 sequence: CSVGSQGTMKNCFF.